A single sample is the source of the 8 T cell receptor beta chains below, sequenced in a study of cytomegalovirus exposure and HLA in healthy donors. It was with 60 Vbeta and 13 Jbeta primers that the PCR ran. Assay: immunoSEQ multiplex PCR; the TCRdb copy retains only in-frame clones and omits some. The sample has more than 70,000 clones, more than 70% seen once. The sequencing sample was made of PBMCs. The source is a man in his forties in good health and CMV-seronegative.

The rearrangement joins TRBV30 to TRBJ1-5, with a possible D match to TRBD1 (5 bases). The CDR3 is 15 amino acids. CDR1 and CDR2 (germline): GTSNPN, SVGIG (reference sequence). V lost 2 bases and J 2 bases, leaving 13 bases between the germline ends. Here the CDR3 reads CAWSPSRAGNQPQHF. The CDR3 bases are TGTGCCTGGAGTCCCAGCAGGGCGGGCAATCAGCCCCAGCATTTT.

This chain connects TRBV9 to TRBJ2-3; 7 nucleotides match TRBD2. The CDR3 is made up of 16 amino acids. V shed 3 bases, J shed 1 base, and the junction held 8 bases outside the gene matches. Looked up from germline, CDR1 is SGDLS and CDR2 is YYNGEE. The CDR3 region is CASSALSGGGTDTQYF. The DNA of the CDR3 is TGTGCCAGCAGCGCCCTTTCTGGGGGGGGCACAGATACGCAGTATTTT.

The V call is TRBV5-4, the J call TRBJ2-7; maybe TRBD1 (5 bases). This CDR3 comprises 12 residues. Germline V gene data show CDR1 as SGHNT and CDR2 as YYREEE (reference sequence). The ends were cut back, 2 bases at V and 6 bases at J, with 9 bases in the middle. CDR3 loop: CASSLFQGEQYF. DNA for the CDR3: TGTGCCAGCAGCTTATTCCAGGGCGAGCAGTACTTC.

This sequence joins TRBV27 and TRBJ2-7; 7 nucleotides agree with TRBD1. With V trimmed by 6 bases and J by 2 bases, 4 bases remained unmatched. Germline V gives CDR1 MNHEY, CDR2 SMNVEV (reference sequence). This CDR3 contains 13 residues. CDR3 amino acids: CASRMTGTYEQYF. The CDR3 nucleotides are TGTGCCAGCAGGATGACAGGGACCTACGAGCAGTACTTC.

The gene calls are TRBV28 and TRBJ1-2, with 9 bases lining up with TRBD1. CDR1 is MDHEN, CDR2 SYDVKM, per germline. The CDR3 has 15 residues. With V trimmed by 3 bases and J by 6 bases, 8 bases remained unmatched. CDR3 region: CASSLGGQGMDGYTF. In nucleotides, the CDR3 is TGTGCCAGCAGTTTGGGAGGACAGGGGATGGATGGCTACACCTTC.

The chain has TRBV9 and TRBJ2-3, with 9 bases lining up with TRBD2. Germline CDR1 SGDLS, CDR2 YYNGEE. This CDR3 has 17 residues. V shed 0 bases and J 4 bases; nucleotides not matched to a gene: 9. The CDR3 region has the DNA TGTGCCAGCAGCGTAGAACTAGCGGGCCTGGGGGCAGATACGCAGTATTTT. This sequence encodes CASSVELAGLGADTQYF.

V and J are TRBV5-1 and TRBJ2-2, with a possible D match to TRBD1 (6 bases). The V gene lost 1 base and the J gene lost 3 bases, with 16 bases spanning the gap. CDR1 and CDR2 from the germline V gene are SGHRS and YFSETQ. The CDR3 length is 17 residues. The CDR3 sequence: CASSLSPDRTDTGELFF. The CDR3 DNA reads TGCGCCAGCAGCTTGTCCCCCGACAGGACGGACACCGGGGAGCTGTTTTTT.

The chain combines TRBV7-8 with TRBJ2-1; 11 bases map to TRBD1. The CDR3 has 16 residues. Trimming took 4 bases from V and 8 from J; bases not matched to a gene: 10. CDR1 is SGHVS, CDR2 FQNEAQ, per germline. The CDR3 DNA reads TGTGCCAGCAGCTCCGGACAGGGGGCTCATCAGGATGAGCAGTTCTTC. This encodes CASSSGQGAHQDEQFF.